This T cell receptor beta chain came from a study of cytomegalovirus exposure and HLA in healthy donors. Points from the study as a whole: Common viral pathogens seemed to be connected with several of the most significant clusters, according to a later analysis.

This clone was counted a few times. The antigen is not known. The J segment lost 1 base and the V segment lost 5 bases, leaving 16 bases of the junction unmatched. This CDR3 has 18 amino acids. In germline, CDR1 is LGHNA, CDR2 YNFKEQ. Primers: 60 Vbeta forward and 13 Jbeta reverse. Repertoires were generated with immunoSEQ multiplex PCR, while TCRdb's copy carries only in-frame clones and drops some. Here the sample spans about 52,000 clones, about three quarters being singletons. The sample comprised PBMCs. The chain uses TRBV4-2 and TRBJ2-5; 7 nucleotides align to TRBD2. This sequence originates from a woman in her fifties or sixties in good health and CMV-seronegative. The CDR3 is CASSSLSGERGLQETQYF. The CDR3 region has the DNA TGTGCCAGCAGCTCCCTCTCCGGCGAGCGGGGACTCCAAGAGACCCAGTACTTC.